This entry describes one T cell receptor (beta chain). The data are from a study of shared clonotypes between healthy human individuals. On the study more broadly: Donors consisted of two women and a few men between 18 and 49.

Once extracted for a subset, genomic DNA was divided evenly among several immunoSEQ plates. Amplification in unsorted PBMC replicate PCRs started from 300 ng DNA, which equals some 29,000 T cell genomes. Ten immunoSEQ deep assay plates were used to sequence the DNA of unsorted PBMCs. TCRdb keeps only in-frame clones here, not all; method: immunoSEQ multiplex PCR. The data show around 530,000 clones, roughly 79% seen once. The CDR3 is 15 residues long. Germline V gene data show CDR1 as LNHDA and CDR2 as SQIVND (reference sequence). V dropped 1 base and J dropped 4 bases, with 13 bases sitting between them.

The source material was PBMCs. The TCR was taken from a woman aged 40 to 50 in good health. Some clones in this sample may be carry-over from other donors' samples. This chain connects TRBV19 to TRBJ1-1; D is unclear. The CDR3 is CASSIGSGVGTEAFF. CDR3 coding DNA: TGTGCCAGTAGTATAGGTTCGGGTGTCGGCACTGAAGCTTTCTTT.